This T cell receptor beta chain derives from a study of blood T cell repertoires in COVID-19. Overall study: The United States, Italy and Spain were the sources of the acute and convalescent COVID-19 samples. Nucleic acid was either cDNA or gDNA, and it came from T cells, B-cell-depleted T cells, or PBMCs.

Authors' processing steps: Scientists estimated how many nucleated cells there were by amplifying reference gene primers. The data were produced by immunoSEQ multiplex PCR, yet TCRdb's version contains in-frame clones alone and is incomplete. That table is the source of V, J and clone size, and D and trimming were worked out from the DNA. The sample has 300,000 to 350,000 clones; around nine tenths are singletons. Germline CDR1 SGHTA, CDR2 FQGNSA. CDR3 length: 13 amino acids. Trimming removed 6 bases from V and 5 bases from J; junction bases left unmatched: 3. The sequenced sample consisted of peripheral blood. The chain is built from TRBV7-2 and TRBJ1-5, with 8 bases that match TRBD1. This TCR was recovered from a woman aged 18-35 years who had recovered from COVID-19. The CDR3 bases are TGTGCCAGCAGATTACAGGGGGATCAGCCCCAGCATTTT. Translating it yields CASRLQGDQPQHF.